The 28 T cell receptor beta chains presented below share a single source sample, sequenced in a study of response to subunit inactivated influenza vaccine. In TCRdb, the RT-PCR reads were re-called with MiXCR into one record per CDR3 protein. The sample contains under 500,000 distinct CDR3 sequences, approximately 9.9% of which appear only once. Sequencing used PBMCs from blood, obtained about 40 days after vaccination. These receptors were collected from a man in his fifties who received an inactivated influenza vaccine.

This clonotype showed up just a few times. V is TRBV12-3 or TRBV12-4 and J is TRBJ2-2; TRBD1 matches at 7 bases. J gave up 5 bases and V 5 bases, and 11 bases lay outside the gene matches. This CDR3 region has 16 residues. DNA of the CDR3: TGTGCCAGCAGTCTATACCCCCGACAGGGTACCGGGGAGCTGTTTTTT. It is translated as CASSLYPRQGTGELFF.

CDR3 DNA sequence: TGTGCCAGCAGCCAAGATAATCCGGGGGCCTACGAGCAGTACTTC. It specifies CASSQDNPGAYEQYF. V is TRBV3-1 and J is TRBJ2-7; D perhaps matches TRBD2 (6 bases). The CDR3 totals 15 residues. Germline lookup yields CDR1 LGHDT and CDR2 YNNKEL (reference sequence). Trimming stripped 0 bases from V and 2 bases from J, with 11 bases between.

This clonotype has just a few counts. This chain connects TRBV6-5 to TRBJ2-1; TRBD1 aligns across 7 bases. After removal of 5 bases from V and 13 bases from J, the junction contained 8 bases not matched to a gene. CDR3 length: 12 residues. CDR1 and CDR2 from the germline V gene are MNHEY and SVGAGI. CDR3 protein: CASSQGEGSQFF. The CDR3 nucleotides are TGTGCCAGCAGTCAGGGGGAAGGGTCCCAGTTCTTC.

This clonotype was detected only a few times. The V gene is TRBV20-1, the J gene TRBJ2-5; D is unresolved. This CDR3 contains 13 residues. The ends were cut back, 1 base at V and 3 bases at J, with 9 bases in the middle. Per the germline V gene, CDR1 is DFQATT and CDR2 is SNEGSKA (reference sequence). CDR3 region: CSARVRAEETQYF. Written as DNA, the CDR3 is TGCAGTGCTAGAGTCCGGGCAGAAGAGACCCAGTACTTC.

This clonotype has a handful of counts. This sequence joins TRBV5-1 and TRBJ2-1, with TRBD2 identical over 13 bases. Looked up from germline, CDR1 is SGHRS and CDR2 is YFSETQ. Losses at the gene ends were 4 bases for V and 9 bases for J; bases not matched to a gene: 7. This CDR3 contains 15 residues. CDR3 DNA sequence: TGCGCCAGCAGCCCCGTACTAGCGGGAGGGGGTGAGCAGTTCTTC. It is translated as CASSPVLAGGGEQFF.

This clonotype was counted a few times. The rearrangement links TRBV4-1 to TRBJ2-3, with a tentative D call TRBD1 (5 bases). Germline values: CDR1 MGHRA, CDR2 YSYEKL. CDR3 length equals 14 residues. The V end lost 4 bases, the J end lost 2 bases, and 10 bases lay between the germline ends. The CDR3 DNA follows: TGCGCCAGCAGCCGGACATCTAACACAGATACGCAGTATTTT. It yields the protein CASSRTSNTDTQYF.

This sequence joins TRBV19 and TRBJ2-7; 7 nucleotides line up with TRBD2. The CDR3 spans 14 residues. With 5 bases clipped from V and 3 bases from J, the junction kept 7 bases outside the gene matches. Germline CDR1 and CDR2: LNHDA and SQIVND (reference sequence). CDR3 sequence (DNA): TGTGCCAGTAGTGTGGGACTATCCCACTACGAGCAGTACTTC. The encoded protein is CASSVGLSHYEQYF.

The table lists this clonotype with many counts. This chain uses TRBV5-1 with TRBJ2-1; 7 positions agree with TRBD1. V shed 7 bases, J shed 6 bases, and the junction held 7 bases outside the gene matches. The CDR3 length is 13 residues. Per the germline V gene, CDR1 is SGHRS and CDR2 is YFSETQ. CDR3 in DNA: TGCGCCAGCCGGCTCGACAGGGTCAATGAGCAGTTCTTC. Translated, it gives CASRLDRVNEQFF.

A remark on this clonotype: One base away lies a much larger clone, so this may be a sequencing read error. The chain joins TRBV6-2 or TRBV6-3 to TRBJ2-3, with 10 positions matching TRBD2. Losses at the gene ends were 8 bases for V and 1 base for J; bases not matched to a gene: 0. The CDR3 contains 13 residues. Germline V lookup: CDR1 MNHEY, CDR2 SVGEGT. This CDR3 reads CASGTSGTDTQYF. CDR3 nucleotide sequence: TGTGCCAGCGGGACTAGCGGCACAGATACGCAGTATTTT.

The chain couples TRBV20-1 to TRBJ2-3; 7 bases are a match to TRBD2. The junction had 4 bases not matched to a gene; V was cut back by 5 bases and J by 2 bases. The CDR3 contains 13 residues. The germline CDR1 and CDR2 sequences are DFQATT and SNEGSKA (reference sequence). CDR3: CSAPSGYTDTQYF. CDR3 in DNA: TGCAGTGCTCCTAGCGGATACACAGATACGCAGTATTTT.

This clonotype appeared many times. J is TRBJ1-1 and V is TRBV7-2; D is possibly TRBD1 (6 bases). Trimming removed 0 bases at V and 6 bases at J, with 14 bases between. Looked up from germline, CDR1 is SGHTA and CDR2 is FQGNSA. This CDR3 has 15 amino acids. The CDR3 spells CASSLALGGLAEAFF. The CDR3 DNA reads TGTGCCAGCAGCTTAGCGTTGGGGGGGCTTGCTGAAGCTTTCTTT.

V and J are TRBV12-3 or TRBV12-4 and TRBJ2-2; 9 bases are a match to TRBD2. Germline trimming cut 7 bases from V and 0 bases from J; bases unmatched to any gene: 6. The CDR3 is made up of 16 amino acids. CDR3 nucleotides: TGTGCCAGCACCCCTAGCGGGGTAGCGAACACCGGGGAGCTGTTTTTT. This codes for CASTPSGVANTGELFF.

This clonotype was observed at least ten times. The chain links TRBV20-1 to TRBJ1-4, with 7 bases aligning to TRBD1. J lost 4 bases, V lost 2 bases, and 7 bases had no gene match. This CDR3 comprises 15 residues. CDR1 and CDR2 (germline): DFQATT, SNEGSKA (reference sequence). The CDR3 region is CSARPSGQLNEKLFF. Written as DNA, the CDR3 is TGCAGTGCTAGACCTTCGGGACAGCTTAATGAAAAACTGTTTTTT.

There are many counts of this clonotype. This chain uses TRBV6-1 with TRBJ1-6; D possibly corresponds to TRBD1 (6 bases). The CDR3 has 16 residues. V gave up 6 bases and J gave up 0 bases, with 12 bases separating them. The germline CDR1 and CDR2 sequences are MNHNS and SASEGT. CDR3 sequence reads: CASRTGISSYNSPLHF. CDR3 sequence (DNA): TGTGCCAGCAGAACAGGGATTAGCTCCTATAATTCACCCCTCCACTTT.

There are a few counts of this clonotype. V gene TRBV12-3 or TRBV12-4 combines with J gene TRBJ1-2; no clear D gene. The CDR3 loop spans 13 amino acids. V gave up 7 bases and J gave up 6 bases, with 15 bases separating them. The CDR3 DNA is TGTGCCAGCAAGAAAGACTTTGGCGATGGCTACACCTTC. Protein product: CASKKDFGDGYTF.

This clonotype was seen a handful of times. The chain links TRBV28 to TRBJ1-5, with D unresolved. The CDR3 extends over 14 amino acids. V was clipped by 4 bases and J by 2 bases, with 9 bases between them. Per the germline V gene, CDR1 is MDHEN and CDR2 is SYDVKM. Here the CDR3 reads CASSSPWGNQPQHF. The CDR3 nucleotides read TGTGCCAGCAGTTCACCCTGGGGCAATCAGCCCCAGCATTTT.

Ten or more counts support this clonotype. The chain is built from TRBV29-1 and TRBJ1-2; 8 positions agree with TRBD1. CDR3 length: 14 residues. The trim removed 6 bases at V and 6 bases at J, leaving 12 bases unmatched. Germline CDR1 reads SQVTM; CDR2 reads ANQGSEA. CDR3 sequence (DNA): TGCAGCGTCGATACCAGGGGGCGTTTACATGGCTACACCTTC. This gives the protein CSVDTRGRLHGYTF.

Many counts were recorded for this clonotype. The J gene is TRBJ2-3, the V gene TRBV7-6; D is unresolved. CDR3 length: 14 amino acids. V was clipped by 4 bases and J by 2 bases, with 10 bases between them. Germline CDR1 and CDR2: SGHVS and FNYEAQ. As DNA, the CDR3 is TGTGCCAGCAGCTACGACGGTTACACAGATACGCAGTATTTT. Its translation: CASSYDGYTDTQYF.

As concerns this clonotype: The conserved phenylalanine or tryptophan normally closing the CDR3 is absent here, so this likely arose from a read error. It is unclear where the CDR3 begins or ends on the DNA, so no DNA is shown, and the CDR3 is as TCRdb lists it. The V and J genes are TRBV5-1 and TRBJ2-7; the DNA was not compared with TRBD2, the D call given in the table. With termini counted, the CDR3 has 12 amino acids. CDR1 and CDR2 from the germline V gene are SGHRS and YFSETQ. CDR3: CASSPLSGRPFY.

This clonotype was picked up a small number of times. The genes are TRBV7-2 and TRBJ2-7, with 7 nucleotides matching TRBD2. CDR1 and CDR2 from the germline V gene are SGHTA and FQGNSA. The junction had 7 bases not matched to a gene; V was cut back by 5 bases and J by 3 bases. CDR3 length: 14 residues. This CDR3 is CASSPALADYEQYF. CDR3 DNA sequence: TGTGCCAGCAGCCCAGCTCTAGCGGACTACGAGCAGTACTTC.

This clonotype has only a few counts. At one end the junction does not follow the germline gene, possibly because of a read error. V usage is TRBV6-1 and J usage is TRBJ2-7, with 8 positions matching TRBD2. Germline V gene sequence: CDR1 MNHNS, CDR2 SASEGT. The CDR3 runs 14 residues. Here the CDR3 DNA reads TGTGCCAGCAGAGAAGCGGGGGCCCCCTACGAGCAGTACTTC. Its translation is CASREAGAPYEQYF.

J is TRBJ2-7 and V is TRBV19, with D uncertain. This CDR3 spans 15 amino acids. Trimming left V 3 bases short and J 0 bases short, with 12 bases between. From germline, CDR1 is LNHDA and CDR2 SQIVND (reference sequence). This chain's CDR3 is CASSIQAESSYEQYF. The CDR3 DNA reads TGTGCCAGTAGTATTCAGGCGGAAAGCTCCTACGAGCAGTACTTC.

This clonotype was seen ten or more times. The rearrangement joins TRBV5-6 to TRBJ2-1; 9 bases are a match to TRBD2. The CDR3 is 20 amino acids. CDR1 and CDR2 (germline): SGHDT, YYEEEE. After removal of 0 bases from V and 0 bases from J, the junction contained 13 bases not matched to a gene. DNA of the CDR3: TGTGCCAGCAGCTTGGTTGGAGCTATAGCGGGGGCTAGCTCCTACAATGAGCAGTTCTTC. This codes for CASSLVGAIAGASSYNEQFF.

This clonotype was counted only a few times. The chain carries TRBV6-2 or TRBV6-3 and TRBJ2-6; D gene uncertain. This CDR3 is 15 amino acids long. Trimming shortened V by 1 base and J by 4 bases, and 8 bases separated the two germline ends. CDR1 MNHEY and CDR2 SVGEGT come from the germline V gene. CDR3 protein: CASSYWWSGANVLTF. For the CDR3, the DNA is TGTGCCAGCAGTTACTGGTGGAGCGGGGCCAACGTCCTGACTTTC.

The CDR3 reads CASRFRRGTGYSYEQYF. CDR3 bases: TGTGCCAGCAGATTCCGTCGCGGGACAGGCTACTCCTACGAGCAGTACTTC. The chain links TRBV11-2 to TRBJ2-7, with 8 bases fitting TRBD1. J was trimmed by 0 bases and V by 6 bases; bases with no gene match: 13. The CDR3 spans 17 residues. Germline V gene sequence: CDR1 SGHAT, CDR2 FQNNGV.

This clonotype was counted only a few times. The V and J genes are TRBV4-1 and TRBJ2-5, with 8 nucleotides matching TRBD1. This CDR3 has 14 residues. V was clipped by 4 bases and J by 4 bases; unmatched bases: 5. Germline V CDR1 and CDR2: MGHRA, YSYEKL. The CDR3 is CASSPSTGVETQYF. CDR3 coding DNA: TGCGCCAGCAGCCCTTCGACAGGGGTAGAGACCCAGTACTTC.

This clonotype came up many times. The rearrangement links TRBV6-1 to TRBJ1-5; the match to TRBD1 covers 9 bases. The CDR3 spans 14 residues. Germline CDR1 is MNHNS and CDR2 is SASEGT. The junction had 11 bases not matched to a gene; V was cut back by 10 bases and J by 7 bases. Here the CDR3 DNA reads TGTGCCACCAGGGGGACAGGGAACGGCCAGCCCCAGCATTTT. Translating gives CATRGTGNGQPQHF.

Concerning this clonotype: A single base separates this from a much larger clone, so it may be a read error. The genes are TRBV14 and TRBJ1-1; D is undetermined. Germline V lookup: CDR1 SGHDN, CDR2 FVKESK. This CDR3 spans 13 amino acids. The CDR3 is CASTQQLGTEAFF. Written as DNA, the CDR3 is TGTGCCAGCACCCAACAGCTGGGGACTGAAGCTTTCTTT. The whole variable domain, remainder taken from reference TRBV14 and TRBJ1-1, is EAGVTQFPSHSVIEKGQTVTLRCDPISGHDNLYWYRRVMGKEIKFLLHFVKESKQDESGMPNNRFLAERTGGTYSTLKVQPAELEDSGVYFCASTQQLGTEAFFGQGTRLTVV.